This T cell receptor (beta chain) was captured by sequencing in a study of T-cell reconstitution after alpha-beta-depleted transplantation in children. Study results and limitations: Reports say that about two months after transplant, the alpha-beta T cells came out of several hundred graft clones that had expanded. Among T cells one year after transplant, newly produced cells accounted for most counts and diversity. Surviving recipient T cells and thymic progenitors accounted for the high day-60 TCRbeta diversity observed in some patients.

Preparing the TCRbeta library involved the use of unique molecular identifiers. TCRdb reprocessed the PCR reads with MiXCR, giving one entry per CDR3 protein. The sample lists about 58,000 distinct CDR3 sequences; around 40% were seen once. On this clonotype itself: Its antigen remains unknown.

CDR1 is SGHRS and CDR2 is YFSETQ in the germline V gene. The CDR3 loop spans 15 amino acids. Trimming removed 4 bases from V and 1 base from J, with 13 bases in between. The genes are TRBV5-1 and TRBJ2-3, with a possible D match to TRBD1 (5 bases). This TCR was recovered from a male patient younger than 18 who had a stem cell transplant for acute lymphoblastic leukemia, so the T cells may come from the graft donor. This specimen was PBMCs, mostly from graft donor cells, taken 360 days after TCRalphabeta/CD19-depleted stem cell transplant. CDR3 nucleotides: TGCGCCAGCAGCGGTAGGGGTGGCCGCACAGATACGCAGTATTTT. Residues: CASSGRGGRTDTQYF.